The 14 T cell receptor beta chains in this list originate from one sample, sequenced in a study of T cells in Graves' hyperthyroidism and ophthalmopathy. Amplified TCR beta CDR3 regions derived from RNA transcripts. With the HTBI primer set, the TCR CDR3 went through a first round of RT-PCR. One entry per CDR3 protein, called by TCRdb with MiXCR from the multiplex PCR reads. The sample records 400,000 to 550,000 distinct CDR3 sequences, roughly 25% being singletons. Sequencing was performed on blood. These receptors were collected from a woman in her twenties or thirties with Graves' ophthalmopathy.

There are many counts of this clonotype. The V and J genes are TRBV4-1 and TRBJ1-1, with D perhaps TRBD1 (5 bases). Trimming removed 1 base from V and 3 bases from J, with 12 bases in between. In germline, CDR1 is MGHRA, CDR2 YSYEKL. The CDR3 has 15 residues. CDR3 sequence reads: CASSQVGGPDTEAFF. CDR3 sequence (DNA): TGCGCCAGCAGCCAAGTCGGGGGTCCGGACACTGAAGCTTTCTTT.

V usage is TRBV24-1 and J usage is TRBJ2-5, with 8 bases that match TRBD1. After removal of 2 bases from V and 5 bases from J, the junction contained 9 bases not matched to a gene. There are 16 residues in the CDR3. Per germline, CDR1 KGHDR and CDR2 SFDVKD. CDR3 protein: CATSDWNRGNLETQYF. The CDR3 region has the DNA TGTGCCACCAGTGATTGGAACAGGGGGAATTTGGAGACCCAGTACTTC.

This clonotype was seen only a few times. The genes are TRBV28 and TRBJ2-7; D is ambiguous. The V end lost 3 bases, the J end lost 8 bases, and 11 bases lay between the germline ends. The CDR3 has 12 residues. Germline loops: CDR1 MDHEN, CDR2 SYDVKM. The CDR3 is CASSFVPNQQYF. CDR3 sequence (DNA): TGTGCCAGCAGTTTCGTCCCTAACCAGCAGTACTTC.

The chain is built from TRBV6-5 and TRBJ1-1; D gene unclear. V lost 1 base, J lost 8 bases, and 14 bases lay in between. Germline CDR1 MNHEY, CDR2 SVGAGI. The CDR3 sequence is 14 residues long. CDR3 in DNA: TGTGCCAGCAGTTACTTAGCGAGGGCTGGGGAAGCTTTCTTT. This translates into CASSYLARAGEAFF.

In DNA form, the CDR3 reads TGTGCCAGCACCAATTGGGGACAGGGTCCCCGCGAGCAGTACTTC. Its protein product is CASTNWGQGPREQYF. The chain couples TRBV6-1 to TRBJ2-7, with 9 bases identical to TRBD1. V lost 7 bases to trimming and J lost 6 bases; unmatched junction nucleotides: 13. Germline loops: CDR1 MNHNS, CDR2 SASEGT. The CDR3 extends over 15 amino acids.

This clonotype was counted once. This sequence joins TRBV20-1 and TRBJ2-7; TRBD2 matches at 10 bases. The ends lost 0 bases at V and 5 bases at J; junction bases unmatched: 7. Looked up from germline, CDR1 is DFQATT and CDR2 is SNEGSKA (reference sequence). The CDR3 loop spans 15 amino acids. The CDR3 nucleotides read TGCAGTGCTAGAGAACGGCAGCGGGAGGGCAACGAGCAGTACTTC. Its translation is CSARERQREGNEQYF.

This clonotype has a count of ten or more. The chain joins TRBV6-5 to TRBJ1-3; no clear D. Trimming removed 2 bases at V and 1 base at J, with 6 bases between. This CDR3 region has 14 residues. CDR1 MNHEY and CDR2 SVGAGI come from the germline V gene. The CDR3 DNA follows: TGTGCCAGCAGTTACACTGAATCTGGAAACACCATATATTTT. This gives the protein CASSYTESGNTIYF.

This clonotype was counted at least ten times. The chain carries TRBV20-1 and TRBJ1-2; tentatively, D is TRBD1 (5 bases). The CDR3 has 13 amino acids. V lost 5 bases and J 4 bases, leaving 14 bases between the germline ends. CDR1 and CDR2 from the germline V gene are DFQATT and SNEGSKA (reference sequence). The CDR3 nucleotides are TGCAGTGCTCGCTCCGGGACGGTCTATGGCTACACCTTC. Translation: CSARSGTVYGYTF.

This clonotype was observed many times. The genes are TRBV29-1 and TRBJ1-2; 10 nucleotides line up with TRBD1. V lost 7 bases and J lost 5; bases outside the gene matches: 10. The germline V gene encodes CDR1 SQVTM and CDR2 ANQGSEA. CDR3 length equals 14 residues. DNA of the CDR3: TGCAGCGCCCCAAGAGGACAGGGGGATTATGGCTACACCTTC. Translation: CSAPRGQGDYGYTF.

This clonotype was seen many times. The chain recombines TRBV6-7 with TRBJ1-1, with a possible D match to TRBD1 (6 bases). TRBV6-7 is treated as an ORF (open reading frame) with a function not yet certain. The CDR3 spans 14 residues. The V and J ends lost 7 bases and 7 bases respectively, with 19 bases between them. CDR3 region: CASNHPSGAGEAFF. In DNA, the CDR3 is TGTGCCAGCAACCACCCGTCGGGGGCCGGTGAAGCTTTCTTT.

This clonotype showed up many times. It may be a read error: a sequence one base away is much more abundant. The chain links TRBV20-1 to TRBJ1-2, with 9 bases fitting TRBD1. Germline V gives CDR1 DFQATT, CDR2 SNEGSKA (reference sequence). V dropped 6 bases and J dropped 4; count of bases not matched to a gene: 15. CDR3 size: 16 residues. The CDR3 nucleotides read TGCAGTGCCAGACCGGGACAGGGAGATCTGGTCTATGGCTACACCTTC. Its protein is CSARPGQGDLVYGYTF.

The chain joins TRBV4-3 to TRBJ1-1; D perhaps matches TRBD1 (5 bases). Looked up from germline, CDR1 is LGHNA and CDR2 is YSLEER. The CDR3 runs 15 residues. Deletions cut 0 bases from V and 5 bases from J, with 13 bases between. In DNA form, the CDR3 reads TGCGCCAGCAGCCAAGAAAGGGGTAGGTTGACTGAAGCTTTCTTT. It specifies CASSQERGRLTEAFF.

The rearrangement uses TRBV6-5 and TRBJ1-2, with 9 bases fitting TRBD1. This CDR3 is 16 amino acids long. The V and J ends lost 8 bases and 0 bases, in that order; junction bases with no gene match: 10. CDR1 is MNHEY and CDR2 is SVGAGI in the germline V gene. The CDR3 protein is CASYGDRVRTNYGYTF. CDR3 DNA: TGTGCCAGCTACGGGGACAGGGTGAGGACTAACTATGGCTACACCTTC.

About this clonotype: A read error may explain this, as a much larger clone is one base away. The genes are TRBV20-1 and TRBJ2-5; TRBD2 might be the D (6 bases). This CDR3 has 15 amino acids. Looked up from germline, CDR1 is DFQATT and CDR2 is SNEGSKA (reference sequence). V shed 6 bases and J shed 7 bases, with 24 bases lying between them. The DNA for the CDR3 is TGCAGTGCCTCCGGGGGTGGGGTTATAGTGGGGACCCAGTACTTC. Translated, it gives CSASGGGVIVGTQYF.